Listed here are 22 T cell receptor beta chains from one sample, sequenced in a study of shared clonotypes between healthy human individuals. Method: immunoSEQ multiplex PCR; TCRdb's copy keeps in-frame clones and lacks some. The sample includes around 2.1 million clones, about 92% of them seen just once. The naive CD8 fraction comprised CD45RO-negative cells positively selected for CCR7 and excluded terminally differentiated effector memory CD45RA+ cells. The sequenced material came from naive CD8+ T cells from PBMCs. Source of these receptors: a man aged 18-30 years in good health. Some clones in this sample may be carry-over from other donors' samples.

This sequence joins TRBV10-3 and TRBJ1-5; D is unclear. Trimming stripped 6 bases from V and 6 bases from J, with 15 bases between. This CDR3 spans 14 amino acids. Germline V gives CDR1 ENHRY, CDR2 SYGVKD. The CDR3 region has the DNA TGTGCCATCAGCCATAATCTCGTCGCTCAGCCCCAGCATTTT. It translates to CAISHNLVAQPQHF.

Only one count was recorded for this clone. V and J are TRBV27 and TRBJ2-1; 9 bases agree with TRBD1. V shed 5 bases, J shed 8 bases, and the junction held 13 bases outside the gene matches. The CDR3 covers 16 residues. The germline V gene encodes CDR1 MNHEY and CDR2 SMNVEV (reference sequence). The CDR3 coding sequence is TGTGCCAGCAGTGCCCGGACAGGGGTCGGTCTATATGAGCAGTTCTTC. This encodes CASSARTGVGLYEQFF.

A single count supports this clone. The rearrangement joins TRBV28 to TRBJ2-3; tentative D call: TRBD2 (5 bases). With 2 bases removed from V and 2 bases from J, the gap between germline ends came to 17 bases. The CDR3 spans 17 residues. Germline assignment: CDR1 MDHEN and CDR2 SYDVKM. As DNA, the CDR3 is TGTGCCAGCAGTTTAAGCGGCTTCGACCTAATCACAGATACGCAGTATTTT. It specifies CASSLSGFDLITDTQYF.

The chain uses TRBV27 and TRBJ1-2, with D perhaps TRBD1 (6 bases). This CDR3 has 13 residues. V shed 3 bases and J shed 7 bases, with 12 bases lying between them. CDR1 MNHEY and CDR2 SMNVEV come from the germline V gene (reference sequence). CDR3 coding DNA: TGTGCCAGCAGTTTGGGGGCTTCTGTTGGCTACACCTTC. Amino acids: CASSLGASVGYTF.

The chain is built from TRBV4-1 and TRBJ1-5; D remains ambiguous. Germline V CDR1 and CDR2: MGHRA, YSYEKL. CDR3 length equals 14 residues. V lost 0 bases to trimming and J lost 7 bases, with 10 bases between them. The CDR3 region is CASSQEDAGQPQHF. In nucleotides, the CDR3 is TGCGCCAGCAGCCAAGAGGACGCCGGGCAGCCCCAGCATTTT.

V usage is TRBV6-1 and J usage is TRBJ2-1; no clear D gene. The CDR3 is 15 amino acids. V lost 4 bases, J lost 2 bases, and 12 bases lay in between. Germline CDR1 is MNHNS and CDR2 is SASEGT. The CDR3 sequence is CASSVNASPYNEQFF. CDR3 DNA sequence: TGTGCCAGCAGTGTTAACGCCTCACCCTACAATGAGCAGTTCTTC.

J is TRBJ2-7 and V is TRBV2; 11 bases agree with TRBD1. CDR1 is SNHLY and CDR2 is FYNNEI in the germline V gene. This CDR3 has 14 amino acids. V shed 6 bases, J shed 3 bases, and the junction held 4 bases outside the gene matches. CDR3: CASSQDRGLYEQYF. CDR3 bases: TGTGCCAGCAGCCAGGACAGGGGGCTCTACGAGCAGTACTTC.

The genes are TRBV7-9 and TRBJ2-7; D is undetermined. This CDR3 has 12 amino acids. Germline lookup yields CDR1 SEHNR and CDR2 FQNEAQ (reference sequence). The CDR3 DNA is TGTGTGTCGGCGATGGGTCCCAACGAGCAGTACTTC. This encodes CVSAMGPNEQYF.

Here the CDR3 reads CASSYVGSDTQYF. The CDR3 bases are TGTGCCAGCAGTTACGTAGGGTCAGATACGCAGTATTTT. The rearrangement joins TRBV6-6 to TRBJ2-3; D unclear. The CDR3 runs to 13 residues. Trimming stripped 2 bases from V and 4 bases from J, with 7 bases between. Germline CDR1 is MNHNY and CDR2 is SVGAGI (reference sequence).

CDR3 DNA sequence: TGTGCCAGCAGTTTAAGGCGCGGGGGGCTCGGCTACACCTTC. The encoded protein is CASSLRRGGLGYTF. V and J are TRBV28 and TRBJ1-2; TRBD1 might be the D (6 bases). Germline values: CDR1 MDHEN, CDR2 SYDVKM. Trimming removed 2 bases at V and 8 bases at J, with 15 bases between. The CDR3 has 14 amino acids.

J is TRBJ2-2 and V is TRBV4-3; D perhaps matches TRBD2 (6 bases). In germline, CDR1 is LGHNA, CDR2 YSLEER. The V and J ends lost 0 bases and 4 bases respectively, with 12 bases between them. This CDR3 spans 16 amino acids. The CDR3 DNA sequence: TGCGCCAGCAGCCAAGATGATGCGGGGCGCACCGGGGAGCTGTTTTTT. Its translation is CASSQDDAGRTGELFF.

The chain links TRBV7-8 to TRBJ2-7; D is perhaps TRBD2 (6 bases). The V gene's germline CDR1 is SGHVS and CDR2 FQNEAQ. Trimming pared 4 bases from V and 3 bases from J, leaving 19 bases between. This CDR3 contains 16 residues. The CDR3 nucleotides are TGTGCCAGCAGCTCCCCCGGTTCGGCGGGACTCTACGAGCAGTACTTC. It encodes CASSSPGSAGLYEQYF.

The chain links TRBV11-2 to TRBJ2-7; D ambiguous. The CDR3 is made up of 13 amino acids. Germline V gives CDR1 SGHAT, CDR2 FQNNGV. The V and J ends lost 5 bases and 0 bases respectively, with 8 bases between them. The CDR3 region has the DNA TGTGCCAGCAGCCCTGTTAACTCCTACGAGCAGTACTTC. Its translation: CASSPVNSYEQYF.

V usage is TRBV27 and J usage is TRBJ2-4, with a tentative D call TRBD2 (6 bases). Germline CDR1 reads MNHEY; CDR2 reads SMNVEV (reference sequence). This CDR3 region has 14 residues. The V end lost 8 bases, the J end lost 2 bases, and 13 bases lay between the germline ends. CDR3 residues: CASGGGWTKNIQYF. As DNA, the CDR3 is TGTGCCAGCGGCGGAGGGTGGACCAAAAACATTCAGTACTTC.

The chain joins TRBV21-1 to TRBJ2-7; no DNA check was done on the table's D call, TRBD2. TRBV21-1 is a documented pseudogene. CDR3 length equals 18 residues. The CDR3 nucleotides are TGTGCCAGCACCAAATACAATCCGACTAGCGGGATCTCCTACGAGCAGTACTTC. It yields the protein CASTKYNPTSGISYEQYF.

The chain links TRBV7-6 to TRBJ2-3, with TRBD2 matching over 7 bases. CDR1 is SGHVS and CDR2 is FNYEAQ in the germline V gene. The CDR3 spans 14 residues. V lost 8 bases and J lost 4; bases outside the gene matches: 9. The CDR3 region is CASRVLALADTQYF. Here the CDR3 DNA reads TGTGCCAGCCGTGTACTAGCGCTCGCAGATACGCAGTATTTT.

This clone is a singleton in its sample. The genes are TRBV7-9 and TRBJ1-4; the D is unclear. The CDR3 is 15 amino acids. V lost 5 bases, J lost 6 bases, and 16 bases lay in between. Germline lookup yields CDR1 SEHNR and CDR2 FQNEAQ (reference sequence). Here the CDR3 DNA reads TGTGCCAGCAGCACTTACGGTGGATGGGATGAAAAACTGTTTTTT. Translation: CASSTYGGWDEKLFF. Drawing the rest from reference TRBV7-9 and TRBJ1-4, the complete variable domain is DTGVSQNPRHKITKRGQNVTFRCDPISEHNRLYWYRQTLGQGPEFLTYFQNEAQLEKSRLLSDRFSAERPKGSFSTLEIQRTEQGDSAMYLCASSTYGGWDEKLFFGSGTQLSVL.

The chain links TRBV9 to TRBJ2-1; 10 bases are a match to TRBD2. CDR1 is SGDLS, CDR2 YYNGEE, per germline. The V segment lost 4 bases and the J segment 2 bases; nucleotides outside the gene matches: 6. The CDR3 has 16 residues. Here the CDR3 reads CASSPSGRKAYNEQFF. CDR3 DNA sequence: TGTGCCAGCAGCCCTAGCGGGAGAAAGGCCTACAATGAGCAGTTCTTC. The variable domain in full, completed from reference TRBV9 and TRBJ2-1, reads DSGVTQTPKHLITATGQRVTLRCSPRSGDLSVYWYQQSLDQGLQFLIQYYNGEERAKGNILERFSAQQFPDLHSELNLSSLELGDSALYFCASSPSGRKAYNEQFFGPGTRLTVL.

V is TRBV7-9 and J is TRBJ2-1; no reliable D call. The CDR3 is made up of 12 amino acids. V was cut by 5 bases and J by 7 bases, with 9 bases left in between. Germline CDR1 and CDR2: SEHNR and FQNEAQ (reference sequence). The CDR3 region is CASSPKPNEQFF. CDR3 in DNA: TGTGCCAGCAGCCCCAAGCCAAATGAGCAGTTCTTC.

The chain uses TRBV19 and TRBJ1-1; weak D call: TRBD1 (6 bases). The CDR3 runs 16 residues. Trimming took off 5 bases at V and 7 bases at J, with 23 bases between the two ends. Germline CDR1 is LNHDA and CDR2 is SQIVND (reference sequence). The CDR3 protein is CASSDRTFPPLGEAFF. The DNA of the CDR3 is TGTGCCAGTAGTGACAGGACCTTCCCCCCTCTCGGTGAAGCTTTCTTT.

The chain links TRBV7-8 to TRBJ2-3; 12 bases agree with TRBD2. Trimming cost V 6 bases and J 4 bases; bases outside gene matches: 5. Germline loops: CDR1 SGHVS, CDR2 FQNEAQ. CDR3 length: 15 residues. The CDR3: CASSRLAGGPDTQYF. Written as DNA, the CDR3 is TGTGCCAGCAGTAGGCTAGCGGGAGGGCCAGATACGCAGTATTTT.

V gene TRBV28 combines with J gene TRBJ2-7, with D perhaps matching TRBD2 (5 bases). The CDR3 totals 15 residues. Germline-derived CDR1 and CDR2 are MDHEN and SYDVKM. V dropped 5 bases and J dropped 9 bases, with 23 bases sitting between them. The CDR3 region is CASSASRRLIEGQYF. In DNA form, the CDR3 reads TGTGCCAGCAGTGCGTCGAGGAGGTTGATAGAGGGGCAGTACTTC.